A selection of T cell receptor beta chains follows, all from one sample in a study of T cell repertoires in cytomegalovirus infection. TCRdb re-analysed the reads in MiXCR, keeping a single row per CDR3 protein. The data contain more than 150,000 distinct CDR3 sequences, 17% of them singletons. The specimen sequenced was CD8+ T cells from PBMCs. The receptors derive from a human donor in good health (CMV status not recorded). Some clones in this sample may be carry-over from other donors' samples. Both conserved end residues are part of each CDR3. Fields, in order: D gene, J gene, V gene, clone size, CDR3 DNA, CDR3 protein. A D gene is named only where the DNA matches it firmly. Size values are once, few and many counts, or a class for expanded clones, and some rows have none.

. TRBJ2-5 TRBV29-1 . TGCAGCGTTGACAGCTTACCGGGACTGCCCGACGAGACCCAGTACTTC CSVDSLPGLPDETQYF
TRBD2 TRBJ2-1 TRBV5-5 few TGTGCCAGCAGCCCCGGACTAGCGGGGAACAATGAGCAGTTCTTC CASSPGLAGNNEQFF
TRBD2 TRBJ2-2 TRBV7-9 . TGTGCCAGCAGCTCGACTAGCCCTAACACCGGGGAGCTGTTTTTT CASSSTSPNTGELFF
TRBD1 TRBJ1-6 TRBV28 many TGTGCCAGCAGCCGTTCAGACAGGGGCCATAATTCACCCCTCCACTTT CASSRSDRGHNSPLHF
TRBD1 TRBJ2-6 TRBV19 few TGTGCCAGTAGCCAGGGGGAACAGGGCTGGGCCAACGTCCTGACTTTC CASSQGEQGWANVLTF
TRBD1 TRBJ2-1 TRBV7-9 many TGTGCCAGCAGCTCGGACAGGACGACGACCTCCTACAATGAGCAGTTCTTC CASSSDRTTTSYNEQFF
. TRBJ1-1 TRBV4-1 few TGCGCCAGCAGCCCAACAGGGAGTGGTGTAGGGAACACTGAAGCTTTCTTT CASSPTGSGVGNTEAFF
. TRBJ1-5 TRBV4-1 few TGCGCCAGCAGCCAAGAACCACATGGCGTCGGGCCCCAGCATTTT CASSQEPHGVGPQHF
. TRBJ1-1 TRBV7-8 . TGTGCCAGCAGCCCTACGACAAGGGGGAACACTGAAGCTTTCTTT CASSPTTRGNTEAFF
. TRBJ2-3 TRBV5-6 . TGTGCCAGCAGCTTGGGGACAGTAAGCACAGATACGCAGTATTTT CASSLGTVSTDTQYF
TRBD1 TRBJ1-2 TRBV11-2 few TGTGCCAGCAGCCCCGGGGACAGTGGCTATGGCTACACCTTC CASSPGDSGYGYTF
. TRBJ2-1 TRBV28 . TGTGCCAGCAGTCCGGACCCAATTTACAATGAGCAGTTCTTC CASSPDPIYNEQFF
. TRBJ2-7 TRBV7-2 . TGTGCCAGCAGCTCGGCGATCCGGGACCGATCCTACGAGCAGTACTTC CASSSAIRDRSYEQYF
. TRBJ1-4 TRBV7-6 . TGTGCCAGCAGCCAACCTCGGGAAAAACTGTTTTTT CASSQPREKLFF
. TRBJ2-7 TRBV29-1 few TGCAGCGTTCTTGACTACGAGCAGTACTTC CSVLDYEQYF
TRBD1 TRBJ2-5 TRBV7-2 few TGTGCCAGCAGCTTAGTCCGGGACAGGGGGAGGGGAGAGACCCAGTACTTC CASSLVRDRGRGETQYF
. TRBJ2-3 TRBV7-2 . TGTGCCAGCAGACCAATAGCAGGGCTACTGGATACGCAGTATTTT CASRPIAGLLDTQYF
TRBD1 TRBJ2-3 TRBV2 few TGTGCCAGCAAGGACAGGTCCACAGATACGCAGTATTTT CASKDRSTDTQYF
. TRBJ2-5 TRBV7-6 few TGTGCCAGCAGCTTGGGCCAAGAGACCCACTACTTC CASSLGQETHYF
. TRBJ2-7 TRBV6-2/TRBV6-3 . TGTGCCAGCAGTGAACGGGGAGGATACGAGCAGTACTTC CASSERGGYEQYF
. TRBJ2-7 TRBV11-2 few TGTGCCAGCAGCTCGGGACTCCACTACGAGCAGTACTTC CASSSGLHYEQYF
. TRBJ2-6 TRBV27 few TGTGCCAGCAGTTCCTTCCGAGGATCTGGGGCCAACGTCCTGACTTTC CASSSFRGSGANVLTF
. TRBJ1-1 TRBV7-2 many TGTGCCAGCAGCCTTAATACTAACACTGAAGCTTTCTTT CASSLNTNTEAFF
. TRBJ2-2 TRBV28 few TGTGCCAGCAGTTTAGGGGCGTTCACCGGGGAGCTGTTTTTT CASSLGAFTGELFF
. TRBJ2-7 TRBV12-3/TRBV12-4 few TGTGCCAGCAGTTTAGGAGCCGATTACGAGCAGTACTTC CASSLGADYEQYF
. TRBJ2-7 TRBV6-2/TRBV6-3 many TGTGCCAGCACTAGTTCCTACGAGCAGTACTTC CASTSSYEQYF
. TRBJ1-1 TRBV7-2 medium-sized TGTGCCAGCAGCCCCGGGGGGGATCCTAAACGGGCTTTCTTT CASSPGGDPKRAFF